These 18 T cell receptor beta chains originate from one sample sequenced in a study of molecular identifiers for immune sequencing clone quantification. MiXCR was run by TCRdb on the PCR reads, yielding one entry per CDR3 protein. The table shows approximately 97,000 distinct CDR3 sequences, with about 35% occurring only once. Sequenced: naive CD8+ T cells from blood, with Jurkat cell RNA spiked in. Subset here: FACS-sorted CD8+CD4-CCR7+CD45RA+ naive T cells. These receptors were obtained from a human donor in good health. Some libraries in this study had Jurkat cell RNA spiked in.

This clonotype was detected a few times. This sequence joins TRBV20-1 and TRBJ1-2; D is unresolved. V was shortened by 4 bases and J by 2 bases, with 11 bases between the two germline ends. The CDR3 sequence is 13 residues long. The V gene's germline CDR1 is DFQATT and CDR2 SNEGSKA (reference sequence). DNA for the CDR3: TGCAGTGCTACGGGCACAGCCAACTATGGCTACACCTTC. Encoded protein: CSATGTANYGYTF.

This chain links TRBV20-1 with TRBJ2-7; 9 nucleotides agree with TRBD2. Germline trimming cut 0 bases from V and 0 bases from J; bases unmatched to any gene: 9. Germline V gives CDR1 DFQATT, CDR2 SNEGSKA (reference sequence). CDR3 length: 17 residues. The CDR3, as DNA: TGCAGTGCTAGAGAGGCGGGAGGGCCCGAGATCTCCTACGAGCAGTACTTC. It translates to CSAREAGGPEISYEQYF.

For this clonotype: A read error may be the cause here, since a much bigger clone is one base away. This rearrangement joins TRBV24-1 to TRBJ2-1, with D perhaps TRBD2 (5 bases). The germline CDR1 and CDR2 sequences are KGHDR and SFDVKD. The CDR3 covers 14 residues. CDR3 residues: CATSGLSDYYEQFF. CDR3 bases: TGTGCCACCAGTGGGCTAAGCGACTACTATGAGCAGTTCTTC.

This clonotype was counted once. A read error may account for a junction end that differs from germline. J is TRBJ1-3 and V is TRBV3-1, with unresolved D. Germline assignment: CDR1 LGHDT and CDR2 YNNKEL (reference sequence). This CDR3 contains 16 residues. The CDR3 protein is CASSPLPVRTRNAIYF. The CDR3 nucleotides read TGTGCCAGCAGCCCGCTTCCCGTACGTACCCGAAACGCCATATATTTT. Filled out from reference TRBV3-1 and TRBJ1-3, the complete variable domain reads DTAVSQTPKYLVTQMGNDKSIKCEQNLGHDTMYWYKQDSKKFLKIMFSYNNKELIINETVPNRFSPKSPDKAHLNLHINSLELGDSAVYFCASSPLPVRTRNAIYFGEGSWLTVV.

This clonotype was detected ten times or more. This chain joins TRBV2 and TRBJ1-5; D is undetermined. Germline V gives CDR1 SNHLY, CDR2 FYNNEI. The CDR3 sequence is 17 residues long. V dropped 4 bases and J dropped 1 base, with 17 bases sitting between them. As DNA, the CDR3 is TGTGCCAGCAGTGTTTTTGGGCCATGGGAAAGCAATCAGCCCCAGCATTTT. Protein: CASSVFGPWESNQPQHF. Combining the CDR3 with reference TRBV2 and TRBJ1-5 gives the whole variable domain EPEVTQTPSHQVTQMGQEVILRCVPISNHLYFYWYRQILGQKVEFLVSFYNNEISEKSEIFDDQFSVERPDGSNFTLKIRSTKLEDSAMYFCASSVFGPWESNQPQHFGDGTRLSIL.

This clonotype was recorded once. J is TRBJ1-5 and V is TRBV4-3, with D hard to call. CDR1 and CDR2 from the germline V gene are LGHNA and YSLEER. This CDR3 contains 13 residues. Between the trimmed V and J ends, which lost 3 bases and 6 bases, there was a span of 9 bases. This CDR3 is CASSHDRSQPQHF. In nucleotides, the CDR3 is TGCGCCAGCAGCCATGATCGAAGTCAGCCCCAGCATTTT.

This clonotype was seen repeatedly, ten times or more. The chain has TRBV7-6 and TRBJ2-7, with D possibly matching TRBD2 (5 bases). V was cut by 5 bases and J by 0 bases, with 14 bases left in between. The CDR3 sequence is 15 residues long. CDR1 SGHVS and CDR2 FNYEAQ come from the germline V gene. The CDR3 DNA reads as TGTGCCAGCAGCCTGTCCGGGATTAGCTCCTACGAGCAGTACTTC. It encodes CASSLSGISSYEQYF.

Remarks on this clonotype: At one of its ends the junction is not consistent with the germline gene, which may arise from a read error. V gene TRBV6-2 or TRBV6-3 combines with J gene TRBJ1-5, with D uncertain. The CDR3 is made up of 11 amino acids. In germline, CDR1 is MNHEY, CDR2 SVGEGT. CDR3 sequence (DNA): TGTGCCAGCCACACCCGTGGGCCCCAGCAATTT. Its protein product is CASHTRGPQQF.

Regarding this clonotype: At one end the junction does not follow the germline gene, possibly because of a read error. The chain employs TRBV6-2 or TRBV6-3 and TRBJ1-5, with 7 bases aligning to TRBD1. CDR1 is MNHEY, CDR2 SVGEGT, per germline. There are 14 residues in the CDR3. CDR3 protein: CASRAGTVSQPQQF. DNA of the CDR3: TGTGCCAGCAGAGCAGGGACAGTCTCTCAGCCCCAGCAATTT.

This chain joins TRBV11-3 and TRBJ2-5; D is unclear. This CDR3 is 14 amino acids long. The V gene lost 5 bases and the J gene lost 5 bases, with 15 bases spanning the gap. Germline CDR1 reads SGHNT; CDR2 reads YENEEA. For the CDR3, the DNA is TGTGCCAGCAGCCGTCGAGTTCTTAGGGAGACCCAGTACTTC. Translation gives CASSRRVLRETQYF. The full variable domain, rest sourced from reference TRBV11-3 and TRBJ2-5, is EAGVVQSPRYKIIEKKQPVAFWCNPISGHNTLYWYLQNLGQGPELLIRYENEEAVDDSQLPKDRFSAERLKGVDSTLKIQPAELGDSAVYLCASSRRVLRETQYFGPGTRLLVL.

With respect to this clonotype: Since no conserved phenylalanine or tryptophan closes the CDR3, a read error is the likely cause. In DNA, the CDR3 is TGTGCCAGCAGTTTCCCCCCTAGCGGGAGAACCTGGGAAGAGACCCAGTACATC. Translated, it gives CASSFPPSGRTWEETQYI. The chain has TRBV28 and TRBJ2-5; 10 bases are shared with TRBD2. The CDR3 extends over 18 amino acids. Germline-derived CDR1 and CDR2 are MDHEN and SYDVKM. J gave up 3 bases and V 3 bases, and 13 bases lay outside the gene matches.

There are many counts of this clonotype. The chain uses TRBV27 and TRBJ2-4; D is uncertain. Germline V gene sequence: CDR1 MNHEY, CDR2 SMNVEV (reference sequence). V was cut by 6 bases and J by 11 bases, with 11 bases left in between. The CDR3 consists of 11 residues. CDR3 protein: CASSSGPFQYF. The CDR3 DNA is TGTGCCAGCAGCTCCGGACCGTTTCAGTACTTC.

In this sample, this clonotype turned up once. The J gene is TRBJ2-7, the V gene TRBV28, with D hard to call. This CDR3 contains 12 residues. Per the germline V gene, CDR1 is MDHEN and CDR2 is SYDVKM. V gave up 8 bases and J gave up 3 bases, with 11 bases separating them. CDR3 in DNA: TGTGCCAGCCGCCGGGCGTACTACGAGCAGTACTTC. The encoded protein is CASRRAYYEQYF.

This chain uses TRBV3-1 with TRBJ2-3; TRBD1 aligns across 9 bases. Trimming removed 2 bases from V and 3 bases from J; junction bases left unmatched: 9. This CDR3 comprises 17 residues. Per germline, CDR1 LGHDT and CDR2 YNNKEL (reference sequence). CDR3: CASSQFGTGRKTDTQYF. CDR3 nucleotides: TGTGCCAGCAGCCAATTCGGGACAGGGAGAAAGACAGATACGCAGTATTTT.

This sequence joins TRBV25-1 and TRBJ2-7; weak D call: TRBD1 (5 bases). V gave up 8 bases and J gave up 4 bases, with 9 bases separating them. This CDR3 has 11 amino acids. Germline V gene lookup returns CDR1 MGHDK and CDR2 SYGVNS. This CDR3 reads CASCGAYEQYF. The CDR3 nucleotides are TGTGCCAGCTGTGGGGCATACGAGCAGTACTTC.

As to this clonotype: The missing conserved phenylalanine or tryptophan at the end of this CDR3 makes a read error likely. The gene calls are TRBV7-2 and TRBJ1-6, with D possibly being TRBD1 (6 bases). Germline CDR1 reads SGHTA; CDR2 reads FQGNSA. There are 15 residues in the CDR3. Deletions cut 5 bases from V and 3 bases from J, with 11 bases between. The DNA of the CDR3 is TGTGCCAGCAGCCAAGAGGGGGGCTATAATTCACCCCTCCACTAT. It specifies CASSQEGGYNSPLHY.

The chain uses TRBV12-3 or TRBV12-4 and TRBJ2-7; D gene uncertain. CDR3 length: 13 residues. With 5 bases removed from V and 3 bases from J, the gap between germline ends came to 11 bases. CDR3 loop: CASSHAPYYEQYF. The CDR3, as DNA: TGTGCCAGCAGTCACGCCCCATACTACGAGCAGTACTTC.

This sequence joins TRBV7-9 and TRBJ1-4, with TRBD1 matching over 7 bases. The V gene end was trimmed by 3 bases and the J gene end by 2 bases; junction bases not matched to a gene: 6. CDR1 and CDR2 (germline): SEHNR, FQNEAQ (reference sequence). This CDR3 spans 16 amino acids. CDR3 protein: CASSFPGGSTNEKLFF. As DNA, the CDR3 is TGTGCCAGCAGCTTCCCAGGGGGATCTACTAATGAAAAACTGTTTTTT.